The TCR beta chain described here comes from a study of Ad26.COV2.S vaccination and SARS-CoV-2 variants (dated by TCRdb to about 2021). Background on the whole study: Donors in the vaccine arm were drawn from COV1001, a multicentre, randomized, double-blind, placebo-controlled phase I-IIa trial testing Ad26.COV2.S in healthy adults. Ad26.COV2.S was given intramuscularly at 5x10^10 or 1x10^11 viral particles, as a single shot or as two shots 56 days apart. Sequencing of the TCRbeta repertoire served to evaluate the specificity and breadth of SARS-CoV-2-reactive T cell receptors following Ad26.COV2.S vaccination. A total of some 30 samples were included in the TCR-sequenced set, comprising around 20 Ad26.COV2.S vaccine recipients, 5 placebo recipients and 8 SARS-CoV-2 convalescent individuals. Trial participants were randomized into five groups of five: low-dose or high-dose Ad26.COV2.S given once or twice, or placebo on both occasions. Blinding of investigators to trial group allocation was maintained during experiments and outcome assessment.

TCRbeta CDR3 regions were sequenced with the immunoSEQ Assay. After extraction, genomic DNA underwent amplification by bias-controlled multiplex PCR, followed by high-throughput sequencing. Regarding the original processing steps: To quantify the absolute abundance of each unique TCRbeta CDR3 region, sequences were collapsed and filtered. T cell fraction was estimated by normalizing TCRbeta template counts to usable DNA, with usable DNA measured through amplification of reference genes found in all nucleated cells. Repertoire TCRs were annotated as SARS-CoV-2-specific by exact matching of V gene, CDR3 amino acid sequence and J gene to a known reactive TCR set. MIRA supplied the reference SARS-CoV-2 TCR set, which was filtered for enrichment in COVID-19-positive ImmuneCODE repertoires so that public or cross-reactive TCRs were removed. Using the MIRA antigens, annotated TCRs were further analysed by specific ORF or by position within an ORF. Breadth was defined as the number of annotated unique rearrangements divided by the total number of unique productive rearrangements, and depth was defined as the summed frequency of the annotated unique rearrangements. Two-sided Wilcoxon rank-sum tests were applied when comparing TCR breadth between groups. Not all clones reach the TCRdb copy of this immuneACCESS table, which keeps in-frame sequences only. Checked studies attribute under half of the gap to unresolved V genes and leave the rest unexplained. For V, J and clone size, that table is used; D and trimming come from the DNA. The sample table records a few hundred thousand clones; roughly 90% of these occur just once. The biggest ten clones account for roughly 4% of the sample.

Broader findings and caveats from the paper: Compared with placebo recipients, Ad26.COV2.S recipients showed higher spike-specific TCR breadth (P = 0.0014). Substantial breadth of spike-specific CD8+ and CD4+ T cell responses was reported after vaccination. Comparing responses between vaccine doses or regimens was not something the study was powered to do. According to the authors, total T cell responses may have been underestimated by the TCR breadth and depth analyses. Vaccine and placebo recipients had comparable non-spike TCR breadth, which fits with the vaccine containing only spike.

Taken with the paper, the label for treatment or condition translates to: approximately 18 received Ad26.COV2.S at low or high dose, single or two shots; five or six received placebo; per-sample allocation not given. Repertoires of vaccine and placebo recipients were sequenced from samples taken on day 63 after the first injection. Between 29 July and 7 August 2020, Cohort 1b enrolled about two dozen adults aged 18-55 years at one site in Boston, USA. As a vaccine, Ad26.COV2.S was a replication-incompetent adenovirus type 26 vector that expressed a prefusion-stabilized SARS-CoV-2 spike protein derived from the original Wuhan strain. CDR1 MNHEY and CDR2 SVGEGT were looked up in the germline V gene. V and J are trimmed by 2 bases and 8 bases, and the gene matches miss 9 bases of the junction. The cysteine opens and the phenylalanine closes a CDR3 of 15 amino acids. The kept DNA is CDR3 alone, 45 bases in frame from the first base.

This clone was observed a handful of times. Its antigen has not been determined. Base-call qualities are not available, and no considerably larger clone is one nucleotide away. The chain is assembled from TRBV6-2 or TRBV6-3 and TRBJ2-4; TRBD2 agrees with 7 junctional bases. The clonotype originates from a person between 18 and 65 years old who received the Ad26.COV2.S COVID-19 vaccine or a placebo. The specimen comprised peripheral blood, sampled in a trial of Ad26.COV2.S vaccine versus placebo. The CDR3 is CASSYAGDGTDIQYF. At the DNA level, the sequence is TGTGCCAGCAGTTACGCGGGGGACGGAACTGACATTCAGTACTTC.